Listed below are T cell receptor beta chains from one sample, sequenced in a study of patients and donors after allogeneic stem cell transplantation. From the RT-PCR reads, TCRdb called clonotypes with MiXCR, one entry per CDR3 protein. The data hold roughly 200,000 distinct CDR3 sequences, with around 40% observed a single time. Specimen: blood, either unsorted or a sorted T cell fraction (not recorded which). The source of these receptors is a human donor who was either an allogeneic HSCT recipient or a stem cell or donor lymphocyte infusion donor (not recorded which). It is not recorded whose cells these are; they may come from a transplant donor. CDR3s include the opening cysteine and the closing phenylalanine or tryptophan.

TRBJ1-1,TRBV12-3/TRBV12-4,CASSFLAPGEANTEAFF
TRBJ1-5,TRBV12-3/TRBV12-4,CASSSQSYQPQHF
TRBJ1-2,TRBV7-9,CASSFKGPAGYTF
TRBJ2-1,TRBV19,CASRRGTAYNEQFF
TRBJ1-4,TRBV6-5,CATYTTGGDEKLFF
TRBJ1-1,TRBV12-3/TRBV12-4,CASTMVLGRMNTEAFF
TRBJ2-5,TRBV3-1,CASSQVGIGPQETQYF
TRBJ2-3,TRBV5-1,CASSLKAGGPPLTDTQYF
TRBJ1-5,TRBV3-1,CASSRQGSNQPQHF
TRBJ2-3,TRBV29-1,CSAAGRTDTQYF
TRBJ1-4,TRBV10-2,CASRGRLEKLFF
TRBJ2-1,TRBV4-1,CASSQPPGAGGYNEQFF
TRBJ1-5,TRBV3-1,CASSQDRGTDLNQPQHF
TRBJ2-1,TRBV20-1,CSAGRRTSGYNEQFF
TRBJ1-1,TRBV11-2,CASSPRGRAEAFF